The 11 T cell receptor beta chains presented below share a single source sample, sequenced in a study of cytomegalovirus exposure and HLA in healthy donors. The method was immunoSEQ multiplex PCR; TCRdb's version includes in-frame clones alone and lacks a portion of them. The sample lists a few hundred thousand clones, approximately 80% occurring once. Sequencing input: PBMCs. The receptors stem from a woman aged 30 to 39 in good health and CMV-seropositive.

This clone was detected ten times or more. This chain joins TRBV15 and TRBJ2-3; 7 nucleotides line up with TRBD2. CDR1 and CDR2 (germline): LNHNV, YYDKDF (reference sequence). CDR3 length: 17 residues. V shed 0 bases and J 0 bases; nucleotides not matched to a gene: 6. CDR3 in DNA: TGTGCCACCAGCAGAGATGAGGTAGCGGGCAGCACAGATACGCAGTATTTT. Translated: CATSRDEVAGSTDTQYF.

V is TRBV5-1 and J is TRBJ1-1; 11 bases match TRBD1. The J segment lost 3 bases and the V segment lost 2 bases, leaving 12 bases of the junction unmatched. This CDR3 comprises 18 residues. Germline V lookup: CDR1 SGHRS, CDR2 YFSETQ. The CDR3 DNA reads TGCGCCAGCAGCTTATGGACGGGACAGGGGGAAGGTGACACTGAAGCTTTCTTT. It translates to CASSLWTGQGEGDTEAFF.

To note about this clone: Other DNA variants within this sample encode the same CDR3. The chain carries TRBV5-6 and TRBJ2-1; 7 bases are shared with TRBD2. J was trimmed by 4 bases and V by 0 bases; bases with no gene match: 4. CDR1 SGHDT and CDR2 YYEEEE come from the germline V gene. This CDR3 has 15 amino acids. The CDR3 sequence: CASSLVGGSYNEQFF. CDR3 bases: TGTGCCAGCAGCTTGGTGGGCGGGAGTTACAATGAGCAGTTCTTC.

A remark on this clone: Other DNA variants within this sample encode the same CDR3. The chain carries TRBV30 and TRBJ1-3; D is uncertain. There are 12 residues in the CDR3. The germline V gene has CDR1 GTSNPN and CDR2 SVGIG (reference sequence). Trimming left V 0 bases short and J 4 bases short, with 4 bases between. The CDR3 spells CAWSVLGNTIYF. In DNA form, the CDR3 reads TGTGCCTGGAGTGTTCTCGGAAACACCATATATTTT.

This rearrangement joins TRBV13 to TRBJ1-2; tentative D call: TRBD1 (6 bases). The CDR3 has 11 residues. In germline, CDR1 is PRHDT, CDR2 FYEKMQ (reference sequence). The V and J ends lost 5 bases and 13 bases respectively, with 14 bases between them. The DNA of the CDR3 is TGTGCCAGCAGCAAACAGGGACTCGGCACCTTC. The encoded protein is CASSKQGLGTF. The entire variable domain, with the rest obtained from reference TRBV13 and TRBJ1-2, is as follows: AAGVIQSPRHLIKEKRETATLKCYPIPRHDTVYWYQQGPGQDPQFLISFYEKMQSDKGSIPDRFSAQQFSDYHSELNMSSLELGDSALYFCASSKQGLGTFGSGTRLTVV.

The CDR3 nucleotides are TGCGCCAGCAGCTTAACAGGGGCCATAGGGGATAACTATGGCTACACCTTC. Its translation: CASSLTGAIGDNYGYTF. The gene calls are TRBV5-1 and TRBJ1-2; TRBD1 matches 7 bases. There are 17 residues in the CDR3. The V segment lost 2 bases and the J segment 1 base; nucleotides outside the gene matches: 11. The germline CDR1 and CDR2 sequences are SGHRS and YFSETQ.

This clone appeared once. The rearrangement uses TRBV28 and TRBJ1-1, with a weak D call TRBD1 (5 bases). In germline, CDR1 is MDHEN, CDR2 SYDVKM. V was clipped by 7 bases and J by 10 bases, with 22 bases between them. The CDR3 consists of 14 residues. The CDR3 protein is CASIREVGGIRAFF. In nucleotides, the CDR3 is TGTGCCAGCATCAGGGAGGTTGGCGGGATTAGAGCTTTCTTT.

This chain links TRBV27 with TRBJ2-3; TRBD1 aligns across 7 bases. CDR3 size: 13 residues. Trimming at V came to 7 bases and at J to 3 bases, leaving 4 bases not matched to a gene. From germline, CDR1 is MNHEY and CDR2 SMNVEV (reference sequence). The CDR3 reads CASTRQGTDTQYF. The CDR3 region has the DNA TGTGCCAGCACTAGACAGGGAACAGATACGCAGTATTTT.

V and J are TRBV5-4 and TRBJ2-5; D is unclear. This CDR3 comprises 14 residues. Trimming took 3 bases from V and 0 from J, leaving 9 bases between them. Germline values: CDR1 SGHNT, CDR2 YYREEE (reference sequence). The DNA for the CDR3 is TGTGCCAGCAGCTCGGGCCTGTACCAAGAGACCCAGTACTTC. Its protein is CASSSGLYQETQYF.

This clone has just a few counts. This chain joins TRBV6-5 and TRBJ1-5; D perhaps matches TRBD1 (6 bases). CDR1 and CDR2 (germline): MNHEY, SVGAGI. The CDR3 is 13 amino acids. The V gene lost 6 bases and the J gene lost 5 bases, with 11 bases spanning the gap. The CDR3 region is CASSRDTYQPQHF. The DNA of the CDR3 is TGTGCCAGCAGCCGGGACACCTATCAGCCCCAGCATTTT.

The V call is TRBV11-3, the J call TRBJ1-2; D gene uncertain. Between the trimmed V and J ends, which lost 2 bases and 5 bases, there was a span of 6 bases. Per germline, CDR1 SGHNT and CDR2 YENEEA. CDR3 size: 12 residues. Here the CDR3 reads CASSLIGYGYTF. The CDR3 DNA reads TGTGCCAGCAGCTTAATAGGGTATGGCTACACCTTC.